Reported below is one T cell receptor beta chain. This clonotype came up many times. What antigen it recognizes has not been identified. Base qualities are missing; no much larger clone stands one base away. The data originate from a study of human T cells and chemical hapten exposure (dated by TCRdb to about 2021). Notes on the research overall: For sensitization, 2% DPC in acetone was applied to a roughly 2 cm by roughly 2 cm area of upper inner arm skin. The patient cohort, mostly female, included alopecia areata with under or over 50% scalp involvement, alopecia totalis and alopecia universalis. Patch tests used Finn chambers with 0.01% DPC on the upper back, scored after 6 days by International Contact Dermatitis Research Group standards. Libraries were pooled for sequencing, and per-sample TCR yields varied mainly because of small differences in library volumes within the pool. In alopecia patients, the study followed how the peripheral blood TCR repertoire changed in vivo over primary and secondary sensitization to diphenylcyclopropenone (DPC), a hapten. Around 30 alopecia patients provided blood for TCR sequencing at one to four time points (pre-sensitization, 2, 6 and 24 weeks). Throughout the roughly 25-week study period, patients were also given weekly therapeutic DPC doses on the scalp. Patient blood was sampled pre-sensitization (week 0) and at 2, 6 and about 24 weeks after DPC sensitization.

Overall study results and their limits: A positive correlation was found between the number of PT1 expanded TCRs and patch test score, with significance reached at thresholds 8, 16 and 32 but not 4. DPC sensitization did not change the number of TCRs with a frequency above 1 in 1000, and there was no evidence of changes in global repertoire structure. After repeated subsampling, the strength of the expansion versus patch-test correlation and the threshold at which it became significant changed. All patients had alopecia, a presumed autoimmune disease, so their immune response might differ from that of healthy individuals. Expanded TCRs formed significantly more large CDR3 similarity clusters than pre-sensitization or healthy control sets, consistent with antigen-driven responses.

As encoded in the germline V gene, CDR1 is MNHEY while CDR2 is SVGAGI. Cut back by 2 bases and 0 bases, the V and J ends lie 11 bases apart. Measured from the cysteine to the phenylalanine, the CDR3 is 16 residues long. The read is trimmed to its CDR3 DNA, 48 bases read in frame from base 1. The time point label, read with the paper, signifies: patch test 3, about 24 weeks after DPC sensitization. The meaning of the sample's treatment or condition label: therapeutic diphenylcyclopropenone sensitization with weekly scalp DPC. Blood at each patch-test visit was drawn before the patch test was applied. Eligible patients were aged 18 to 70, diagnosed with alopecia, deemed suitable for DPC therapy, and excluded if pregnant. Total RNA was extracted from unfractionated whole blood collected in Tempus Blood RNA tubes. Library creation used RACE. The sequencer listed for this sample is NextSeq 500. During library preparation, unique molecular identifiers were attached to individual cDNA molecules so that TCRs could be counted in a quantitative, reproducible way. Each blood RNA sample was used to sequence both TCR alpha and TCR beta chains. The original pipeline was this. A median of around 100,000 TCRs per sample was observed, with a range of about 23,224 to 700,000. The Decombinator software suite was used to annotate V, J and CDR3 in the TCR reads. For the PS versus PT1 abundance plots, all samples were subsampled to the same number of TCRs (28,000). TCRs were defined as expanded if absent before sensitization and observed at least eight times at the 2-week time point. The public reads were reprocessed in TCRdb via fastp at Q25 and MiXCR, keeping in-frame beta chains. When rows share a CDR3 protein, they turn into one entry using the most common DNA and genes. The V and J calls shown here were made by TCRdb, not taken from the authors' results. For this sample there are 55,000 to 75,000 distinct CDR3 sequences; roughly 12% appear just once. Clones ranked in the top ten supply 2% to 3% of the sample.

The rearrangement joined TRBV6-5 to TRBJ2-1; the D gene assignment is perhaps TRBD1 or TRBD2, with each matching 6 bases. Here the sequenced sample was whole blood, taken in connection with sensitization to the hapten diphenylcyclopropenone (DPC). The sequence came from a young man with alopecia areata. Some clones in this sample may be carry-over from other donors' samples. The bases are TGTGCCAGCAGTTACACGGGGGCAAGCTCCTACAATGAGCAGTTCTTC. This is translated as CASSYTGASSYNEQFF.